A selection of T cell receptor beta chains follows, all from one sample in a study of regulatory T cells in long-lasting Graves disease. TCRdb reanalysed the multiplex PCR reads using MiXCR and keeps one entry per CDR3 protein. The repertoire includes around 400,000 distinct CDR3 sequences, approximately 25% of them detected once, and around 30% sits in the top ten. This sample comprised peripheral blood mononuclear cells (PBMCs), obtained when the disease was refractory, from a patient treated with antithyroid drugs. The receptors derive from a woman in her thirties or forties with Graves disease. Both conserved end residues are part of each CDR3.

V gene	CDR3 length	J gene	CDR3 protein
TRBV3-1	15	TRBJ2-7	CASSPSDRFVYEQYF
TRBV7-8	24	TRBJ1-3	CASSLNMGWARDRGSHFSGNTIYF
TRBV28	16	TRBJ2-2	CASSLLGTTNTGELFF
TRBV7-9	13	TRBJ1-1	CATRGGGWTEAFF
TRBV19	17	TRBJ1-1	CASSAIDREQRNTEAFF
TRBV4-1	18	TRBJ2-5	CASSQSFLVGVYQETQYF
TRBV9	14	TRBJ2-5	CASRPGQGSETQYF
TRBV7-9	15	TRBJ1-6	CASSLRGAIDSPLHF
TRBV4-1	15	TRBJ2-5	CASSQDTTIQETQYF
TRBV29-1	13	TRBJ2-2	CSVRTLSYRELFF